These T cell receptor beta chains were read from a single sample in a study of human T cells and chemical hapten exposure. TCRdb reanalysed the RACE reads using MiXCR and keeps one entry per CDR3 protein. The repertoire holds 300,000 to 350,000 distinct CDR3 sequences, approximately 6.3% seen once, with approximately 8.9% in the top ten. The sequencing here drew on whole blood, taken in connection with sensitization to the hapten diphenylcyclopropenone (DPC). Receptors originate from a woman younger than 35 with alopecia areata. Some clones in this sample may be carry-over from other donors' samples. CDR3s leave out the opening cysteine and the closing phenylalanine or tryptophan. Fields, in order: J gene, CDR3 length, clone size, V gene, CDR3 protein. Expanded clones are given a class, and other clones once, few, many or no size at all.

>TRBJ1-1|12|-|TRBV6-2/TRBV6-3
ASSSLLRPTEAF
>TRBJ2-7|12|few|TRBV5-6
ASSFPGTGTKQY
>TRBJ1-3|12|few|TRBV7-9
ASSPGSGGNTIY
>TRBJ2-5|10|-|TRBV12-3/TRBV12-4
ASSLSHRGQY
>TRBJ1-6|11|few|TRBV12-3/TRBV12-4
ASSSDSNSPLH
>TRBJ2-2|11|few|TRBV20-1
SARGPVGMELF
>TRBJ2-7|10|many|TRBV5-4
ASSLGRGEQY
>TRBJ1-2|13|many|TRBV6-5
ASRKDRGPNYGYT
>TRBJ2-3|15|few|TRBV7-2
ASSLAGDLRGPDTQY
>TRBJ1-1|12|many|TRBV7-2
ASSLALTSTEAF
>TRBJ1-1|11|few|TRBV20-1
SARRTTNTEAF
>TRBJ2-4|13|many|TRBV2
ASSEEGLAKNIQY
>TRBJ2-1|17|-|TRBV6-2/TRBV6-3
ASRTRTSGAPGTYNEQF
>TRBJ2-7|12|few|TRBV20-1
SAFDRGFLDEQY
>TRBJ1-3|14|few|TRBV5-1
ASSKDSTPSGNTIY
>TRBJ1-1|11|many|TRBV12-3/TRBV12-4
ASSRQLNTEAF
>TRBJ2-5|11|-|TRBV12-3/TRBV12-4
ASSRDSSETQY